Here is one T cell receptor (beta chain) with its context. This same CDR3 is encoded by further DNA sequences in the sample. As handled by the study authors: Quantification of nucleated cells was approximated via reference gene primer amplification. TCRdb's copy holds only in-frame clones and misses some; the assay was immunoSEQ multiplex PCR. V, J and clone size derive from that table, while D and trimming were established from the DNA sequence. The sample shows about 170,000 clones, over 80% of them seen only once. The study drew participants aged about 18 to 95 years from approximately 23 US areas. Cohort 3 donors were reported recovered after two negative PCRs, clearance, or symptom resolution. The CDR3 has 13 residues. Germline values: CDR1 GTSNPN, CDR2 SVGIG (reference sequence). The ends were cut back, 3 bases at V and 7 bases at J, with 13 bases in the middle. This sample is drawn from a study of blood T cell repertoires in COVID-19. In the study overall: The origin of the acute and convalescent COVID-19 samples was the United States, Italy and Spain.

Sequencing was carried out using PBMCs or T cells enriched from blood (not recorded which). This clonotype was sampled from a woman aged 50 to 60 who had recovered from COVID-19. The rearrangement joins TRBV30 to TRBJ1-5; D remains unclear. This chain's CDR3 is CAWSVRVGQPQHF. The CDR3 DNA is TGTGCCTGGAGCGTCCGGGTCGGGCAGCCCCAGCATTTT.